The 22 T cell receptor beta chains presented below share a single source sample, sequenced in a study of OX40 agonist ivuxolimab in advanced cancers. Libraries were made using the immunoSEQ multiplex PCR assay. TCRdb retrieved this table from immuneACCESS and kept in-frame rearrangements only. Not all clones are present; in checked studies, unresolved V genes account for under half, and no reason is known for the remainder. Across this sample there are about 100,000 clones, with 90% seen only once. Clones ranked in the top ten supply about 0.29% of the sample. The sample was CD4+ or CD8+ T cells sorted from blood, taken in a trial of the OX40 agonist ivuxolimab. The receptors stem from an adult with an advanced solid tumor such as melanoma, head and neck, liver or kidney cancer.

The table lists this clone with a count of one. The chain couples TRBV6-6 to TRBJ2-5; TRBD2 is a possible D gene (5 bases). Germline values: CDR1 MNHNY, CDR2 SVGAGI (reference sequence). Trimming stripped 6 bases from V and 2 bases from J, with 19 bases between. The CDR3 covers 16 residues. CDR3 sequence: CASSPRAGRSQETQYF. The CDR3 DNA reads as TGTGCCAGCAGCCCGCGGGCGGGCAGATCTCAAGAGACCCAGTACTTC.

The chain's CDR3 is CASSSDAIRDSTDTQYF. CDR3 DNA sequence: TGTGCCAGCAGCTCGGACGCGATACGGGATAGCACAGATACGCAGTATTTT. V gene TRBV7-3 combines with J gene TRBJ2-3; maybe TRBD2 (5 bases). Trimming left V 4 bases short and J 0 bases short, with 17 bases between. This CDR3 is 17 amino acids long. CDR1 is SGHTA and CDR2 is FQGTGA in the germline V gene.

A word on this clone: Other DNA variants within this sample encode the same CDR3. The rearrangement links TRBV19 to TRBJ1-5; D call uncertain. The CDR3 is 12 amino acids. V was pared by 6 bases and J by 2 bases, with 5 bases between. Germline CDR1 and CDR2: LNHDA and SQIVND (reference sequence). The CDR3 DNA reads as TGTGCCAGTAGCCCACGCAATCAGCCCCAGCATTTT. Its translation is CASSPRNQPQHF.

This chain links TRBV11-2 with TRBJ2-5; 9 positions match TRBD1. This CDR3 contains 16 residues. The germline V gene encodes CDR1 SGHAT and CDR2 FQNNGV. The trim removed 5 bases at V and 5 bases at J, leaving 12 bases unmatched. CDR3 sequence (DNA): TGTGCCAGCAGCCTCCTAACAGGGGGCCGGGGGGAGACCCAGTACTTC. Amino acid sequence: CASSLLTGGRGETQYF.

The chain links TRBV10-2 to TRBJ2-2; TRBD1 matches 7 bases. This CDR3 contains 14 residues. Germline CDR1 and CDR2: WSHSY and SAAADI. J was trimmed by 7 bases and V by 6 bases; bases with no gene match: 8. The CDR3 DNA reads TGCGCCAGCAGACCTGACAGGGCGAGCGGGGAGCTGTTTTTT. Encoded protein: CASRPDRASGELFF.

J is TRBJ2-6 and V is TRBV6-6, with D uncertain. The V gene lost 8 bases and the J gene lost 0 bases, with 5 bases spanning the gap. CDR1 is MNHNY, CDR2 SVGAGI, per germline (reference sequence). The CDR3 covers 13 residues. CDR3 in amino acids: CASQDSGANVLTF. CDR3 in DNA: TGTGCCAGCCAAGACTCTGGGGCCAACGTCCTGACTTTC.

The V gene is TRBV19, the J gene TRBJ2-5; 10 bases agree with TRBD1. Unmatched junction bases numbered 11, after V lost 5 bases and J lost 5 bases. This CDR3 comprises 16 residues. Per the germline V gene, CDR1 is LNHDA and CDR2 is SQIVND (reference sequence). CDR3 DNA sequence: TGTGCCAGTAGTGGCTCTCGACAGGGGGCGGGGGAGACCCAGTACTTC. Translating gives CASSGSRQGAGETQYF.

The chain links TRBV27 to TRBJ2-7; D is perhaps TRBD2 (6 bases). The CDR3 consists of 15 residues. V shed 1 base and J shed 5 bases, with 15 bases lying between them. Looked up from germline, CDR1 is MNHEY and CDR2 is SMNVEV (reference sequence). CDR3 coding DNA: TGTGCCAGCAGTTTATTCGGGGGTAATATCGACGAGCAGTACTTC. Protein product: CASSLFGGNIDEQYF.

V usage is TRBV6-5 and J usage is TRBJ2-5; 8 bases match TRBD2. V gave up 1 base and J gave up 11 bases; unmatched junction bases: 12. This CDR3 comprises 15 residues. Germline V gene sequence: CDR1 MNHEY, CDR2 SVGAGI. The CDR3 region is CASSYYRTSLGEQYF. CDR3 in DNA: TGTGCCAGCAGTTACTACCGGACTAGCTTGGGTGAGCAGTACTTC.

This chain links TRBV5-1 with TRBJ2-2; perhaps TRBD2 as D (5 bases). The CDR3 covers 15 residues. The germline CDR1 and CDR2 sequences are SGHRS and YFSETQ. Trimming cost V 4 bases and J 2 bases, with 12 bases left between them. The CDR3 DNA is TGCGCCAGCAGCCCGACTACCTCAAACACCGGGGAGCTGTTTTTT. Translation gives CASSPTTSNTGELFF.

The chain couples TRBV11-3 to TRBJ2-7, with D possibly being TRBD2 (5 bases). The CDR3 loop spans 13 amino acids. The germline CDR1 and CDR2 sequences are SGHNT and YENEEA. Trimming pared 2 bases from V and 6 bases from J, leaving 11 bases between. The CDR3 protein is CASSLPLASEQYF. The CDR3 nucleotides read TGTGCCAGCAGCTTACCCCTAGCCTCCGAGCAGTACTTC.

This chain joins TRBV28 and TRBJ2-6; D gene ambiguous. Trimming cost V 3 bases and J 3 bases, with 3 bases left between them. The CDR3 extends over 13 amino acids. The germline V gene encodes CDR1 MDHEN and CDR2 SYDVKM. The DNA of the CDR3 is TGTGCCAGCAGTTTCGTTGGGGCCAACGTCCTGACTTTC. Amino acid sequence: CASSFVGANVLTF.

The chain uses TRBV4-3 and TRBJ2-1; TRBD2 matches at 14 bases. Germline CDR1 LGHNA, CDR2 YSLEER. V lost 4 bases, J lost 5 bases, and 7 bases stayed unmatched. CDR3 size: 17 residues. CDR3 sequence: CASSLTSGRAGDNEQFF. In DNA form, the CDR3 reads TGCGCCAGCAGCCTGACTAGCGGGAGGGCCGGAGACAATGAGCAGTTCTTC.

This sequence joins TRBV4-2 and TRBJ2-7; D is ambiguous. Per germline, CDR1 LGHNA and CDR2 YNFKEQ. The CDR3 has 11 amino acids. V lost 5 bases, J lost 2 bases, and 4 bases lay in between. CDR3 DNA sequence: TGTGCCAGCAGCTTCGCCTACGAGCAGTACTTC. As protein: CASSFAYEQYF.

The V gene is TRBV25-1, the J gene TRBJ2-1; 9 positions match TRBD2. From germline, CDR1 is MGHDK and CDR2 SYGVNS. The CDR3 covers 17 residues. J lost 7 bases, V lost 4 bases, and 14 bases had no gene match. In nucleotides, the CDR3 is TGTGCCAGCAGTGTTTCAGGTCCCCTAGCGGGGAAAAATGAGCAGTTCTTC. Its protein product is CASSVSGPLAGKNEQFF.

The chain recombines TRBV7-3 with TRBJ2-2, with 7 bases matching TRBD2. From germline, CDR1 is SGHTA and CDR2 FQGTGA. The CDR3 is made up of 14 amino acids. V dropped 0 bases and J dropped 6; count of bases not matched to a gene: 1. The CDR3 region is CASSLTAGAGELFF. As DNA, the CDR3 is TGTGCCAGCAGCTTAACGGCGGGGGCCGGGGAGCTGTTTTTT.

The CDR3 nucleotides read TGTGCCAGTAGTATTGGGACCCGCCGCCGGGAGACCCAGTACTTC. It codes for CASSIGTRRRETQYF. This chain links TRBV19 with TRBJ2-5; D may match TRBD1 or TRBD2 (5 bases each). Deletions cut 3 bases from V and 5 bases from J, with 16 bases between. The CDR3 is 15 amino acids. Germline CDR1 and CDR2: LNHDA and SQIVND (reference sequence).

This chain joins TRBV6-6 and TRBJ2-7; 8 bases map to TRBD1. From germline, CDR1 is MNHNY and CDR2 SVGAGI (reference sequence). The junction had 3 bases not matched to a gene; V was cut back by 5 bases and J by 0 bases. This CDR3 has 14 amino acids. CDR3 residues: CASSRQGYSYEQYF. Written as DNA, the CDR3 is TGTGCCAGCAGTCGACAGGGGTACTCCTACGAGCAGTACTTC.

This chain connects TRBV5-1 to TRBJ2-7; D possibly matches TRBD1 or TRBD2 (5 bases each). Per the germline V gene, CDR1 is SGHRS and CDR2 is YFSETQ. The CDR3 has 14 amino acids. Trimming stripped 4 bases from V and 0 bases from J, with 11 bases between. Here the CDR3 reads CASSLRGYSYEQYF. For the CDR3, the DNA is TGCGCCAGCAGCCTGAGGGGTTACTCCTACGAGCAGTACTTC.

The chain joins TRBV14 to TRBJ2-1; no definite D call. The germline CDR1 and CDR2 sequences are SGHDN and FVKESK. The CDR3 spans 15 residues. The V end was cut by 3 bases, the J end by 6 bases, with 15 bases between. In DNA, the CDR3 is TGTGCCAGCAGCCAGGACCGGGTCCGAGCCAATGAGCAGTTCTTC. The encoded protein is CASSQDRVRANEQFF.

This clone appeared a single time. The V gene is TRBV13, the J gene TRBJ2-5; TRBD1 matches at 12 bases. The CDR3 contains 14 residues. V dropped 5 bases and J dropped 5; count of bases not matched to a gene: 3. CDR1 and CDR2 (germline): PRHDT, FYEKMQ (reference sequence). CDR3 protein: CASSRDRGPETQYF. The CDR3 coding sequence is TGTGCCAGCAGCCGGGACAGGGGGCCGGAGACCCAGTACTTC.

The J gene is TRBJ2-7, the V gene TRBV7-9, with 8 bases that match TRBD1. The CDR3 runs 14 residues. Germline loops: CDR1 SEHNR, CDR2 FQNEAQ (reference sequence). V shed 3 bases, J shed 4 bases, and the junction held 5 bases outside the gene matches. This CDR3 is CASSLAGGWYEQYF. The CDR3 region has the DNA TGTGCCAGCAGCTTGGCAGGGGGCTGGTACGAGCAGTACTTC.